This TCR beta chain came from a study of T-cell memory formation after mild COVID-19. TCRdb re-analysed the 5' RACE reads in MiXCR, keeping a single row per CDR3 protein. Of 110,000 or so distinct CDR3 sequences listed, over 20% are singletons. There are 12 residues in the CDR3. Germline CDR1 SSHAT, CDR2 FNYEAQ (reference sequence). Findings and limits, study-wide: The pre-infection memory compartment contained some responding clones, suggesting cross-reactive memory joined. Clones which contracted sat mainly in CM and EM if CD4+, and in EMRA if CD8+.

Points on this clonotype: Its antigen is still unknown.

This sequence joins TRBV7-7 and TRBJ2-2; D gene uncertain. This clonotype was sampled from a man aged 18-30 years who had mild COVID-19 (a few samples of this study predate the infection). Cell type and time point are not known. The sequencing sample was made of PBMCs or a T cell subset sorted from them (not recorded which). CDR3 sequence: CAVHSNTGELFF. DNA for the CDR3: TGTGCTGTTCACAGTAACACCGGGGAGCTGTTTTTT.